The 26 T cell receptor beta chains below come from one sample, sequenced in a study of cytomegalovirus exposure and HLA in healthy donors. The PCR used 60 Vbeta and 13 Jbeta primers. Data came from immunoSEQ multiplex PCR; TCRdb stores just in-frame clones and leaves some out. The sample carries about 130,000 clones, roughly 8.3% recorded once. The sample was PBMCs. The origin of the receptors is a man between 40 and 49 years old in good health and CMV-seronegative.

This clone was observed a handful of times. Within the sample, other DNA sequences also encode this same CDR3. This chain connects TRBV27 to TRBJ1-1, with TRBD1 as a possible D gene (6 bases). In germline, CDR1 is MNHEY, CDR2 SMNVEV (reference sequence). Between the trimmed V and J ends, which lost 6 bases and 1 base, there was a span of 9 bases. This CDR3 is 13 amino acids long. In nucleotides, the CDR3 is TGTGCCAGCAGCATACAGGGGAACACTGAAGCTTTCTTT. Translated, it gives CASSIQGNTEAFF.

The rearrangement joins TRBV13 to TRBJ2-3; tentatively, D is TRBD1 (6 bases). Trimming cost V 4 bases and J 1 base, with 9 bases left between them. The CDR3 consists of 14 residues. Germline CDR1 reads PRHDT; CDR2 reads FYEKMQ (reference sequence). CDR3 coding DNA: TGTGCCAGCAGCTCGGGACATCGCACAGATACGCAGTATTTT. It specifies CASSSGHRTDTQYF. The full variable domain, in which reference TRBV13 and TRBJ2-3 provide the parts outside the CDR3, is AAGVIQSPRHLIKEKRETATLKCYPIPRHDTVYWYQQGPGQDPQFLISFYEKMQSDKGSIPDRFSAQQFSDYHSELNMSSLELGDSALYFCASSSGHRTDTQYFGPGTRLTVL.

This clone has a handful of counts. This chain links TRBV7-2 with TRBJ1-2; TRBD1 aligns across 10 bases. This CDR3 is built from 15 residues. CDR1 and CDR2 (germline): SGHTA, FQGNSA. V trimming: 2 bases; J trimming: 2 bases; junction bases outside the gene matches: 2. In DNA form, the CDR3 reads TGTGCCAGCAGCTTAATGGGACAGGGGAACTATGGCTACACCTTC. It yields the protein CASSLMGQGNYGYTF.

The V gene is TRBV6-1, the J gene TRBJ2-4; 8 nucleotides match TRBD1. CDR1 and CDR2 (germline): MNHNS, SASEGT. The CDR3 spans 13 residues. V dropped 6 bases and J dropped 7; count of bases not matched to a gene: 5. The CDR3 is CASSGQGRNIQYF. CDR3 nucleotide sequence: TGTGCCAGCAGCGGACAGGGAAGGAACATTCAGTACTTC.

The chain uses TRBV4-2 and TRBJ1-2, with D tentatively TRBD1 (5 bases). Germline lookup yields CDR1 LGHNA and CDR2 YNFKEQ. The CDR3 is 15 amino acids. Trimming removed 0 bases from V and 4 bases from J, with 12 bases in between. CDR3 sequence reads: CASSQEGHGRYGYTF. Written as DNA, the CDR3 is TGTGCCAGCAGCCAAGAAGGACACGGACGCTATGGCTACACCTTC.

As DNA, the CDR3 is TGTGCCACCAGCAGAGATGAATTCGGGGTGCTTGGAACTGAAGCTTTCTTT. This sequence encodes CATSRDEFGVLGTEAFF. The rearrangement uses TRBV15 and TRBJ1-1; no reliable D call. The germline V and J ends were trimmed by 0 bases and 5 bases, with 19 bases remaining between them. CDR3 length equals 17 residues. Germline CDR1 LNHNV, CDR2 YYDKDF (reference sequence).

The sample holds a few counts of this clone. The chain couples TRBV7-7 to TRBJ2-7, with TRBD1 matching 8 bases. The V segment lost 3 bases and the J segment 5 bases; nucleotides outside the gene matches: 3. CDR1 SSHAT and CDR2 FNYEAQ come from the germline V gene (reference sequence). CDR3 size: 13 residues. The CDR3: CASSFGQGNEQYF. CDR3 DNA sequence: TGTGCCAGCAGCTTCGGACAGGGCAACGAGCAGTACTTC.

This clone was counted many times. The genes are TRBV25-1 and TRBJ1-1; possibly TRBD1 for D (6 bases). V was trimmed by 1 base and J by 0 bases, leaving 9 bases between them. This CDR3 has 15 residues. Germline loops: CDR1 MGHDK, CDR2 SYGVNS. CDR3 sequence reads: CASSEWDNLNTEAFF. CDR3 nucleotides: TGTGCCAGCAGTGAATGGGACAACTTGAACACTGAAGCTTTCTTT.

This clone turned up a few times. This rearrangement joins TRBV4-1 to TRBJ1-1; no firm D call. V was trimmed by 6 bases and J by 5 bases, leaving 16 bases between them. The CDR3 is 14 residues long. Germline-derived CDR1 and CDR2 are MGHRA and YSYEKL. The CDR3, as DNA: TGCGCCAGCAGAGAGGGCCCCTGGGAAACTGAAGCTTTCTTT. It translates to CASREGPWETEAFF.

This clone was counted between two and nine times. The rearrangement uses TRBV10-3 and TRBJ2-7, with 10 bases lining up with TRBD1. The V gene end was trimmed by 5 bases and the J gene end by 2 bases; junction bases not matched to a gene: 3. Germline CDR1 and CDR2: ENHRY and SYGVKD. The CDR3 runs 14 residues. This chain's CDR3 is CAISSGTGAYEQYF. CDR3 DNA: TGTGCCATCAGTTCCGGGACAGGGGCCTACGAGCAGTACTTC.

This clone came up a few times. V is TRBV27 and J is TRBJ1-4, with 7 positions matching TRBD1. CDR3 length: 15 amino acids. Germline-derived CDR1 and CDR2 are MNHEY and SMNVEV (reference sequence). Germline trimming cut 4 bases from V and 3 bases from J; bases unmatched to any gene: 5. CDR3 amino acids: CASSSGTDSNEKLFF. The CDR3 DNA reads TGTGCCAGCAGTTCCGGGACAGACTCTAATGAAAAACTGTTTTTT.

This clone was detected only a few times. This chain joins TRBV5-1 and TRBJ1-2; D possibly corresponds to TRBD1 (6 bases). Germline V gene sequence: CDR1 SGHRS, CDR2 YFSETQ. V lost 4 bases and J 0 bases, leaving 10 bases between the germline ends. CDR3 length: 14 amino acids. The CDR3 sequence is CASSTEGANYGYTF. CDR3 DNA: TGCGCCAGCAGCACCGAGGGGGCTAACTATGGCTACACCTTC.

This clone turned up a few times. The gene calls are TRBV7-9 and TRBJ2-2; 7 bases align to TRBD2. The V gene end was trimmed by 2 bases and the J gene end by 1 base; junction bases not matched to a gene: 4. CDR1 is SEHNR, CDR2 FQNEAQ, per germline (reference sequence). The CDR3 length is 16 residues. This CDR3 reads CASSLFGGRNTGELFF. The CDR3 coding sequence is TGTGCCAGCAGCTTATTCGGGGGGAGGAACACCGGGGAGCTGTTTTTT.

V usage is TRBV30 and J usage is TRBJ1-5; perhaps TRBD1 as D (5 bases). The germline V gene has CDR1 GTSNPN and CDR2 SVGIG (reference sequence). The CDR3 runs 14 residues. With 1 base removed from V and 2 bases from J, the gap between germline ends came to 9 bases. Here the CDR3 DNA reads TGTGCCTGGAGTGATGGACAACGCAATCAGCCCCAGCATTTT. It specifies CAWSDGQRNQPQHF.

This clone was seen more than once but under ten times. J is TRBJ1-4 and V is TRBV19; D unclear. CDR3 length: 13 amino acids. Germline V CDR1 and CDR2: LNHDA, SQIVND (reference sequence). The ends were cut back, 6 bases at V and 3 bases at J, with 8 bases in the middle. Here the CDR3 DNA reads TGTGCCAGTAGCGGGAGGCCTAATGAAAAACTGTTTTTT. It is translated as CASSGRPNEKLFF.

This chain joins TRBV9 and TRBJ2-7; maybe TRBD1 (5 bases). V was shortened by 1 base and J by 6 bases, with 8 bases between the two germline ends. This CDR3 has 12 amino acids. The germline V gene has CDR1 SGDLS and CDR2 YYNGEE. This chain's CDR3 is CASSVTGSEQYF. The CDR3 nucleotides are TGTGCCAGCAGCGTAACAGGTTCCGAGCAGTACTTC. Filled out from reference TRBV9 and TRBJ2-7, the complete variable domain reads DSGVTQTPKHLITATGQRVTLRCSPRSGDLSVYWYQQSLDQGLQFLIQYYNGEERAKGNILERFSAQQFPDLHSELNLSSLELGDSALYFCASSVTGSEQYFGPGTRLTVT.

The chain recombines TRBV6-6 with TRBJ1-1; the match to TRBD1 covers 7 bases. This CDR3 spans 14 amino acids. Germline V gene lookup returns CDR1 MNHNY and CDR2 SVGAGI (reference sequence). V was pared by 7 bases and J by 4 bases, with 9 bases of the junction left unmatched. CDR3 coding DNA: TGTGCCAGCACCAAGGGGGCAGTCTCCACTGAAGCTTTCTTT. Residues: CASTKGAVSTEAFF.

This clone was observed a handful of times. J is TRBJ1-5 and V is TRBV7-2; no reliable D call. Trimming removed 1 base from V and 9 bases from J, with 7 bases in between. Germline CDR1 and CDR2: SGHTA and FQGNSA. The CDR3 covers 12 residues. In DNA, the CDR3 is TGTGCCAGCAGCTTAGGGGCGTCGCCCCAGCATTTT. Translated: CASSLGASPQHF.

This clone was counted only a few times. The chain combines TRBV7-9 with TRBJ2-5; maybe TRBD1 (6 bases). CDR1 and CDR2 from the germline V gene are SEHNR and FQNEAQ (reference sequence). Trimming removed 5 bases at V and 1 base at J, with 14 bases between. This CDR3 is 15 amino acids long. The CDR3 loop reads CASSADRDIQETQYF. CDR3 DNA: TGTGCCAGCAGCGCAGACCGGGACATCCAAGAGACCCAGTACTTC. Full variable domain (outside the CDR3, taken from reference TRBV7-9 and TRBJ2-5): DTGVSQNPRHKITKRGQNVTFRCDPISEHNRLYWYRQTLGQGPEFLTYFQNEAQLEKSRLLSDRFSAERPKGSFSTLEIQRTEQGDSAMYLCASSADRDIQETQYFGPGTRLLVL.

This clone was detected a few times. The chain couples TRBV10-2 to TRBJ2-2; 9 nucleotides match TRBD2. Trimming cost V 3 bases and J 6 bases; bases outside gene matches: 14. CDR3 length equals 18 residues. CDR1 WSHSY and CDR2 SAAADI come from the germline V gene. CDR3 nucleotides: TGCGCCAGCAGTGACCTCCCCCAAGCGGGGGGATATGCCGGGGAGCTGTTTTTT. Its translation: CASSDLPQAGGYAGELFF.

In its sample, this clone was seen a few times. The chain recombines TRBV19 with TRBJ2-3; D possibly corresponds to TRBD1 (6 bases). The V gene lost 5 bases and the J gene lost 2 bases, with 17 bases spanning the gap. CDR3 length equals 16 residues. From germline, CDR1 is LNHDA and CDR2 SQIVND (reference sequence). CDR3 sequence: CASSGTRGSPTDTQYF. Here the CDR3 DNA reads TGTGCCAGTAGTGGGACAAGGGGGTCTCCCACAGATACGCAGTATTTT.

The genes are TRBV2 and TRBJ1-2; D is undetermined. The germline CDR1 and CDR2 sequences are SNHLY and FYNNEI. V was cut by 7 bases and J by 0 bases, with 15 bases left in between. The CDR3 totals 15 residues. The CDR3 is CASKGVRGPNYGYTF. CDR3 DNA: TGTGCCAGCAAGGGAGTCCGCGGACCTAACTATGGCTACACCTTC.

Of note for this clone: Other nucleotide sequences from this sample produce the same CDR3. The chain carries TRBV19 and TRBJ1-5; D is unresolved. The V gene's germline CDR1 is LNHDA and CDR2 SQIVND (reference sequence). The length of the CDR3 is 16 residues. The V end was cut by 5 bases, the J end by 4 bases, with 18 bases between. CDR3 region: CASSPFQEGRNQPQHF. The DNA for the CDR3 is TGTGCCAGTAGTCCCTTCCAGGAGGGCCGGAATCAGCCCCAGCATTTT.

The V call is TRBV5-1, the J call TRBJ2-1; the D gene is possibly TRBD1 (6 bases). V was cut by 4 bases and J by 9 bases, with 23 bases left in between. CDR1 SGHRS and CDR2 YFSETQ come from the germline V gene. This CDR3 has 16 residues. The CDR3 reads CASSLAPGTSVVEQFF. CDR3 bases: TGCGCCAGCAGCCTTGCACCCGGGACATCGGTCGTTGAGCAGTTCTTC. Filled out from reference TRBV5-1 and TRBJ2-1, the complete variable domain reads KAGVTQTPRYLIKTRGQQVTLSCSPISGHRSVSWYQQTPGQGLQFLFEYFSETQRNKGNFPGRFSGRQFSNSRSEMNVSTLELGDSALYLCASSLAPGTSVVEQFFGPGTRLTVL.

The gene calls are TRBV14 and TRBJ2-4, with 10 bases identical to TRBD2. The CDR3 has 18 amino acids. Germline CDR1 reads SGHDN; CDR2 reads FVKESK. Trimming took 4 bases from V and 0 from J; bases not matched to a gene: 9. CDR3: CASSPGVAGGVAKNIQYF. Here the CDR3 DNA reads TGTGCCAGCAGCCCCGGGGTAGCGGGGGGTGTAGCCAAAAACATTCAGTACTTC.

The rearrangement links TRBV6-5 to TRBJ1-1; D gene unclear. This CDR3 has 13 amino acids. Trimming pared 5 bases from V and 2 bases from J, leaving 9 bases between. Looked up from germline, CDR1 is MNHEY and CDR2 is SVGAGI. The CDR3 sequence: CASSERDNTEAFF. The CDR3 coding sequence is TGTGCCAGCAGTGAAAGAGATAACACTGAAGCTTTCTTT.